Given below is one T cell receptor beta chain in context. Its antigen is undetermined. The CDR3 runs to 13 residues. With V trimmed by 6 bases and J by 8 bases, 5 bases remained unmatched. Germline V gene data show CDR1 as MNHEY and CDR2 as SMNVEV (reference sequence). This entry comes from a study of blood T cells in healthy people across ages. Using a J-beta primer mix together with a sample-barcoded 5' primer, a second PCR was run for roughly 6 to 11 cycles. TCRdb analysed the 5' RACE reads with MiXCR anew, one entry per CDR3 protein. Of around 800,000 distinct CDR3 sequences in the sample, 60% to 80% were seen once. Study-wide results and limits: A roughly linear fall in TCR beta diversity per million T cells was seen with increasing age. Naive T cell percentage showed a strong correlation with TCR beta diversity.

V is TRBV27 and J is TRBJ2-1; 9 bases fit TRBD1. Sequenced input: blood. The sequence came from a man aged 25-40 years in good health. CDR3 sequence: CASSEQGADEQFF. CDR3 in DNA: TGTGCCAGCAGCGAACAGGGGGCAGATGAGCAGTTCTTC.